These 24 T cell receptor beta chains were sequenced from one sample in a study of blood T cell repertoires in COVID-19. Data came from immunoSEQ multiplex PCR; TCRdb stores just in-frame clones and leaves some out. Among around 300,000 clones listed, about 89% were seen once. The sequencing sample was made of PBMCs or T cells enriched from blood (not recorded which). The receptors here all came from a woman between 40 and 50 years old who had recovered from COVID-19.

The chain carries TRBV15 and TRBJ2-1; 9 bases map to TRBD2. The CDR3 has 15 amino acids. The V and J ends lost 6 bases and 2 bases, in that order; junction bases with no gene match: 5. Germline values: CDR1 LNHNV, CDR2 YYDKDF (reference sequence). The CDR3 loop reads CATSRLAAPYNEQFF. CDR3 nucleotide sequence: TGTGCCACCAGTAGACTAGCGGCACCCTACAATGAGCAGTTCTTC.

The chain employs TRBV29-1 and TRBJ2-7; a weak D match, TRBD2 (5 bases). V dropped 5 bases and J dropped 6 bases, with 14 bases sitting between them. This CDR3 is built from 12 residues. CDR1 and CDR2 from the germline V gene are SQVTM and ANQGSEA. The DNA for the CDR3 is TGCAGCGTTTCGAGCGGTCCTCTCGAGCAGTACTTC. Residues: CSVSSGPLEQYF.

A note on this clone: In the same sample, other DNA sequences code for this CDR3. J is TRBJ1-2 and V is TRBV12-3 or TRBV12-4; D remains ambiguous. The CDR3 runs 11 residues. Trimming took off 3 bases at V and 8 bases at J, with 7 bases between the two ends. The CDR3 reads CASSLRGGYTF. DNA of the CDR3: TGTGCCAGCAGTTTGCGGGGAGGCTACACCTTC.

This clone was picked up one time. The J gene is TRBJ1-2, the V gene TRBV19; D remains unclear. The CDR3 is made up of 15 amino acids. The ends were cut back, 3 bases at V and 1 base at J, with 12 bases in the middle. CDR1 is LNHDA and CDR2 is SQIVND in the germline V gene (reference sequence). CDR3 in amino acids: CASSMAGGDNYGYTF. The DNA of the CDR3 is TGTGCCAGTAGTATGGCGGGAGGAGATAACTATGGCTACACCTTC.

The chain combines TRBV2 with TRBJ2-3, with D uncertain. Germline V gene lookup returns CDR1 SNHLY and CDR2 FYNNEI. This CDR3 is 14 amino acids long. Trimming left V 2 bases short and J 5 bases short, with 11 bases between. The CDR3 DNA sequence: TGTGCCAGCAGTGAAATTAGGCGGCGAGATACGCAGTATTTT. It yields the protein CASSEIRRRDTQYF. The whole variable domain, filled in from reference TRBV2 and TRBJ2-3, reads EPEVTQTPSHQVTQMGQEVILRCVPISNHLYFYWYRQILGQKVEFLVSFYNNEISEKSEIFDDQFSVERPDGSNFTLKIRSTKLEDSAMYFCASSEIRRRDTQYFGPGTRLTVL.

This clone was observed at least ten times. V gene TRBV7-3 combines with J gene TRBJ1-2, with D perhaps matching TRBD1 (6 bases). This CDR3 comprises 13 residues. Looked up from germline, CDR1 is SGHTA and CDR2 is FQGTGA. V shed 3 bases and J shed 8 bases, with 13 bases lying between them. The CDR3 loop reads CASSLNRVVGYTF. The CDR3 bases are TGTGCCAGCAGCTTGAACAGGGTGGTCGGCTACACCTTC.

This chain uses TRBV2 with TRBJ1-1; D possibly corresponds to TRBD1 (5 bases). V shed 1 base and J shed 2 bases, with 14 bases lying between them. Germline V lookup: CDR1 SNHLY, CDR2 FYNNEI. The CDR3 contains 16 residues. CDR3 in DNA: TGTGCCAGCAGTGAAGGGGGGGGGAGGATTAACACTGAAGCTTTCTTT. It encodes CASSEGGGRINTEAFF.

This clone was recorded once. V gene TRBV4-3 combines with J gene TRBJ2-3; TRBD2 matches at 10 bases. CDR1 LGHNA and CDR2 YSLEER come from the germline V gene. V lost 0 bases to trimming and J lost 4 bases; unmatched junction nucleotides: 10. The CDR3 is 18 residues long. In DNA, the CDR3 is TGCGCCAGCAGCCAAGATAGGGCTAGCGGGAGCCCCGCAGATACGCAGTATTTT. Amino acid sequence: CASSQDRASGSPADTQYF.

The chain combines TRBV18 with TRBJ1-1; 8 bases align to TRBD1. The germline V gene encodes CDR1 KGHSH and CDR2 LQKENI. CDR3 length: 15 residues. J lost 4 bases, V lost 5 bases, and 9 bases had no gene match. The CDR3 loop reads CASSGLQGVGTEAFF. The CDR3 DNA is TGTGCCAGCTCAGGGTTACAGGGGGTTGGCACTGAAGCTTTCTTT.

The J gene is TRBJ2-7, the V gene TRBV5-5; 11 bases align to TRBD1. V was clipped by 4 bases and J by 4 bases; unmatched bases: 7. CDR1 and CDR2 (germline): SGHKS, YYEKEE (reference sequence). The CDR3 runs to 15 residues. DNA of the CDR3: TGTGCCAGCAGCCCCTGGACAGGGGGCCGTTACGAGCAGTACTTC. It specifies CASSPWTGGRYEQYF.

In nucleotides, the CDR3 is TGCGCCAGACTTGGCTACGAGCAGTACTTC. Translated, it gives CARLGYEQYF. The J gene is TRBJ2-7, the V gene TRBV10-1; D is ambiguous. The germline V gene has CDR1 WNHNN and CDR2 SYGVQD (reference sequence). The CDR3 has 10 amino acids. Trimming cost V 9 bases and J 3 bases, with 6 bases left between them.

The V gene is TRBV6-1, the J gene TRBJ2-7, with 7 nucleotides matching TRBD2. After removal of 3 bases from V and 4 bases from J, the junction contained 12 bases not matched to a gene. CDR3 length: 16 residues. CDR1 is MNHNS and CDR2 is SASEGT in the germline V gene. The DNA of the CDR3 is TGTGCCAGCAGTGACAAGAGCCGGGGGGTTCGGTACGAGCAGTACTTC. This gives the protein CASSDKSRGVRYEQYF.

The chain links TRBV7-3 to TRBJ2-2; a possible D gene is TRBD1 (6 bases). This CDR3 comprises 14 residues. Trimming took off 8 bases at V and 0 bases at J, with 10 bases between the two ends. The germline V gene has CDR1 SGHTA and CDR2 FQGTGA. In DNA, the CDR3 is TGTGCCAGCTTAGGACAGCCGAACACCGGGGAGCTGTTTTTT. Amino acids: CASLGQPNTGELFF.

The chain recombines TRBV6-2 or TRBV6-3 with TRBJ1-1; TRBD1 might be the D (5 bases). The CDR3 has 13 amino acids. Trimming removed 2 bases at V and 4 bases at J, with 8 bases between. Germline V gives CDR1 MNHEY, CDR2 SVGEGT. CDR3 sequence: CASSYGRATEAFF. DNA of the CDR3: TGTGCCAGCAGTTACGGCAGGGCCACTGAAGCTTTCTTT.

This sequence joins TRBV20-1 and TRBJ1-2, with TRBD1 matching over 7 bases. Germline trimming cut 3 bases from V and 10 bases from J; bases unmatched to any gene: 11. Germline CDR1 DFQATT, CDR2 SNEGSKA (reference sequence). The CDR3 spans 13 residues. This CDR3 is CSASNRGGVDYTF. Written as DNA, the CDR3 is TGCAGTGCTAGTAACAGGGGTGGGGTGGACTACACCTTC.

The chain has TRBV30 and TRBJ1-6; D is possibly TRBD1 (5 bases). The CDR3 is made up of 14 amino acids. Germline CDR1 is GTSNPN and CDR2 is SVGIG (reference sequence). With 4 bases removed from V and 12 bases from J, the gap between germline ends came to 19 bases. The CDR3 region is CAWTPGRAGGPLHF. CDR3 coding DNA: TGTGCCTGGACCCCCGGCAGGGCCGGTGGACCCCTCCACTTT.

J is TRBJ2-2 and V is TRBV7-2, with D unclear. Germline-derived CDR1 and CDR2 are SGHTA and FQGNSA. Trimming removed 2 bases from V and 5 bases from J, with 18 bases in between. This CDR3 region has 17 residues. The CDR3 DNA reads TGTGCCAGCAGCTTAACGGTAGGCTCAGACGGGACCGGGGAGCTGTTTTTT. Protein sequence: CASSLTVGSDGTGELFF.

This sequence joins TRBV27 and TRBJ1-1; D is ambiguous. V was trimmed by 6 bases and J by 7 bases, leaving 15 bases between them. The CDR3 length is 13 residues. From germline, CDR1 is MNHEY and CDR2 SMNVEV (reference sequence). In nucleotides, the CDR3 is TGTGCCAGCAGCCCAAGGGAGACCCTTGAAGCTTTCTTT. Protein: CASSPRETLEAFF.

J is TRBJ2-5 and V is TRBV18; D is undetermined. V was shortened by 0 bases and J by 1 base, with 6 bases between the two germline ends. Per germline, CDR1 KGHSH and CDR2 LQKENI. The CDR3 extends over 14 amino acids. In DNA, the CDR3 is TGTGCCAGCTCACCACCGTCGAGCCAAGAGACCCAGTACTTC. Its translation is CASSPPSSQETQYF.

The V and J genes are TRBV2 and TRBJ1-5, with TRBD1 matching over 11 bases. The CDR3 runs to 14 residues. Per germline, CDR1 SNHLY and CDR2 FYNNEI. V lost 8 bases and J lost 7; bases outside the gene matches: 7. CDR3 sequence reads: CASENRDRGQPQHF. The CDR3 coding sequence is TGTGCCAGCGAAAACAGGGACAGGGGGCAGCCCCAGCATTTT.

The chain combines TRBV6-2 or TRBV6-3 with TRBJ2-1, with a tentative D call TRBD2 (6 bases). The CDR3 is 14 residues long. Germline loops: CDR1 MNHEY, CDR2 SVGEGT. Trimming removed 5 bases from V and 5 bases from J, with 13 bases in between. CDR3 coding DNA: TGTGCCAGCAGTCCCGGGACTGCTCACAATGAGCAGTTCTTC. It codes for CASSPGTAHNEQFF.

This rearrangement joins TRBV5-6 to TRBJ2-7; tentative D call: TRBD1 (6 bases). Germline CDR1 reads SGHDT; CDR2 reads YYEEEE. Trimming took off 2 bases at V and 2 bases at J, with 11 bases between the two ends. The CDR3 spans 14 residues. CDR3 protein: CASSFRQVTYEQYF. CDR3 in DNA: TGTGCCAGCAGCTTCCGACAGGTTACCTACGAGCAGTACTTC.

The chain combines TRBV5-1 with TRBJ2-7; 9 nucleotides line up with TRBD2. The CDR3 contains 14 residues. V gave up 0 bases and J gave up 5 bases; unmatched junction bases: 3. Germline V CDR1 and CDR2: SGHRS, YFSETQ. CDR3 loop: CASSLVASGDEQYF. As DNA, the CDR3 is TGCGCCAGCAGCTTGGTAGCTAGCGGGGACGAGCAGTACTTC.

The rearrangement uses TRBV6-5 and TRBJ1-1; weak D call: TRBD1 (6 bases). The CDR3 is made up of 16 amino acids. The ends were cut back, 0 bases at V and 3 bases at J, with 14 bases in the middle. The germline gives CDR1 MNHEY, CDR2 SVGAGI. The CDR3 DNA reads TGTGCCAGCAGTTACTCGCCAGGGGCTGGGTACACTGAAGCTTTCTTT. Its translation is CASSYSPGAGYTEAFF.